This TCR beta chain was retrieved from a study of post-analysis software for immune sequencing data. General study findings and limits: Strong co-clustering by F measure was evident for samples that had been prepared in the same batch. TRBV segments more frequent in patients than in controls numbered five and included TRBV5-6, TRBV5-1 and TRBV20-1.

Germline V gene lookup returns CDR1 KGHSY and CDR2 FQNENV. CDR3 size: 13 residues. The V end was cut by 4 bases, the J end by 8 bases, with 14 bases between. Remarks on this clonotype: What it binds is unknown.

Prepared TCR beta cDNA libraries contained unique molecular identifiers. Yield was 450,000 to 650,000 cDNA molecules from roughly 0.93 to 9.6 million T cells. TCRdb redid the calling of the PCR reads with MiXCR, one entry per CDR3 protein. The sample shows fewer than 850,000 distinct CDR3 sequences, 30% of them seen only once. The chain carries TRBV16 and TRBJ1-2; D uncertain. The sequenced material came from blood. The TCR was taken from a girl between 5 and 17 years old with multiple sclerosis. As DNA, the CDR3 is TGTGCCAGCAGCCCGGTCCAGGCTGGGGGCTACACCTTC. This encodes CASSPVQAGGYTF.